The next 29 T cell receptor beta chains were all read from a single sample in a study of blood T cell repertoires in COVID-19. Method: immunoSEQ multiplex PCR; TCRdb's copy keeps in-frame clones and lacks some. In the table there are about 180,000 clones, over 75% of which are singletons. Sequenced material: PBMCs or T cells enriched from blood (not recorded which). The receptors originated from a human donor with acute COVID-19. The donor label of this sample is uncertain.

V gene TRBV5-1 combines with J gene TRBJ2-3; D remains ambiguous. Trimming left V 1 base short and J 0 bases short, with 12 bases between. Germline-derived CDR1 and CDR2 are SGHRS and YFSETQ. This CDR3 comprises 16 residues. The CDR3 DNA sequence: TGCGCCAGCAGCTTGTCGAGCCGCTCTAGCACAGATACGCAGTATTTT. This encodes CASSLSSRSSTDTQYF.

The rearrangement links TRBV3-1 (or the pseudogene TRBV3-2) to TRBJ1-5; 9 nucleotides match TRBD1. Per the germline V gene, CDR1 is LGHDT and CDR2 is YNNKEL (reference sequence). V trimming: 1 base; J trimming: 3 bases; junction bases outside the gene matches: 4. The CDR3 is made up of 16 amino acids. Here the CDR3 reads CASSQAGQGHNQPQHF. The CDR3 DNA follows: TGTGCCAGCAGCCAAGCGGGACAGGGCCACAATCAGCCCCAGCATTTT.

A remark on this clone: The sample holds other DNA sequences that translate to the same CDR3. The CDR3 loop is CASSSGLGGNTIYF. CDR3 nucleotides: TGTGCCAGCAGCTCAGGGTTGGGTGGAAACACCATATATTTT. The V and J genes are TRBV28 and TRBJ1-3; D perhaps matches TRBD1 (5 bases). Germline loops: CDR1 MDHEN, CDR2 SYDVKM. This CDR3 is 14 amino acids long. Trimming took 6 bases from V and 3 from J, leaving 12 bases between them.

The rearrangement uses TRBV27 and TRBJ2-3; D remains unclear. Germline assignment: CDR1 MNHEY and CDR2 SMNVEV (reference sequence). With 7 bases removed from V and 6 bases from J, the gap between germline ends came to 20 bases. The CDR3 is made up of 15 amino acids. The CDR3 region is CASTEYGYLADTQYF. The DNA for the CDR3 is TGTGCCAGCACCGAATACGGGTATCTTGCGGATACGCAGTATTTT.

This clone came up once. The rearrangement joins TRBV2 to TRBJ1-1; D might be TRBD1 (5 bases). Germline assignment: CDR1 SNHLY and CDR2 FYNNEI. V lost 3 bases, J lost 1 base, and 12 bases lay in between. The CDR3 is made up of 15 amino acids. The CDR3 sequence is CASSEVRQQNTEAFF. For the CDR3, the DNA is TGTGCCAGCAGTGAGGTCCGACAGCAGAACACTGAAGCTTTCTTT.

About this clone: Other DNA variants within this sample encode the same CDR3. The V gene is TRBV9, the J gene TRBJ2-3; 7 bases map to TRBD1. J gave up 2 bases and V 0 bases, and 3 bases lay outside the gene matches. This CDR3 spans 15 amino acids. Germline-derived CDR1 and CDR2 are SGDLS and YYNGEE. This CDR3 reads CASSVGGGHTDTQYF. The CDR3 DNA sequence: TGTGCCAGCAGCGTAGGAGGGGGCCACACAGATACGCAGTATTTT.

The gene calls are TRBV11-3 and TRBJ2-1; 9 positions agree with TRBD2. Germline loops: CDR1 SGHNT, CDR2 YENEEA. The CDR3 is made up of 16 amino acids. J gave up 7 bases and V 1 base, and 8 bases lay outside the gene matches. The CDR3 nucleotides read TGTGCCAGCAGCTTAGGATTGGCGGGGGGGCAGAATGAGCAGTTCTTC. Translated: CASSLGLAGGQNEQFF.

This clone was detected once. The rearrangement links TRBV7-8 to TRBJ1-1, with D tentatively TRBD1 (5 bases). Per the germline V gene, CDR1 is SGHVS and CDR2 is FQNEAQ. This CDR3 has 14 amino acids. Trimming pared 5 bases from V and 0 bases from J, leaving 10 bases between. This chain's CDR3 is CASSPGGMNTEAFF. DNA of the CDR3: TGTGCCAGCAGCCCCGGGGGGATGAACACTGAAGCTTTCTTT.

CDR3 coding DNA: TGTGCCAGCACCCATTATAGTCCAGGCACTGAAGCTTTCTTT. The encoded protein is CASTHYSPGTEAFF. V gene TRBV7-2 combines with J gene TRBJ1-1, with D unresolved. CDR3 length: 14 residues. The V gene's germline CDR1 is SGHTA and CDR2 FQGNSA. V lost 7 bases to trimming and J lost 4 bases, with 16 bases between them.

The V and J genes are TRBV21-1 and TRBJ2-4; the DNA was not compared with TRBD1, the D call given in the table. TRBV21-1 is tagged as a pseudogene. CDR3 size: 16 residues. CDR3 nucleotide sequence: TGTGCCAGCAGCCCGACAGTAGACTTAGCCAAAAACATTCAGTACTTC. Translated, it gives CASSPTVDLAKNIQYF.

V and J are TRBV6-5 and TRBJ1-1; D possibly corresponds to TRBD1 (6 bases). CDR3 length: 14 amino acids. V dropped 0 bases and J dropped 3 bases, with 8 bases sitting between them. Germline V gene data show CDR1 as MNHEY and CDR2 as SVGAGI. CDR3 in amino acids: CASSYSRGYTEAFF. CDR3 coding DNA: TGTGCCAGCAGTTACTCGAGGGGGTACACTGAAGCTTTCTTT.

The rearrangement uses TRBV19 and TRBJ1-2; TRBD1 might be the D (5 bases). This CDR3 has 12 amino acids. Per the germline V gene, CDR1 is LNHDA and CDR2 is SQIVND (reference sequence). V lost 10 bases, J lost 9 bases, and 18 bases lay in between. DNA of the CDR3: TGTGCCACCAATCCAGGGAATCCGAGCTACACCTTC. Translation: CATNPGNPSYTF.

The chain joins TRBV30 to TRBJ2-3; TRBD1 is a possible D gene (7 bases). There are 14 residues in the CDR3. Germline V CDR1 and CDR2: GTSNPN, SVGIG (reference sequence). V lost 2 bases to trimming and J lost 0 bases, with 9 bases between them. The CDR3 loop is CAWSQGGSTDTQYF. In DNA form, the CDR3 reads TGTGCCTGGAGTCAGGGGGGAAGCACAGATACGCAGTATTTT.

The chain couples TRBV30 to TRBJ2-1; TRBD1 agrees at 9 bases. Trimming took 1 base from V and 4 from J; bases not matched to a gene: 8. CDR1 GTSNPN and CDR2 SVGIG come from the germline V gene (reference sequence). CDR3 size: 16 residues. The CDR3 sequence is CAWSAHRDRVYNEQFF. CDR3 coding DNA: TGTGCCTGGAGTGCCCACCGGGACAGGGTGTACAATGAGCAGTTCTTC.

The chain has TRBV18 and TRBJ2-7; D is unclear. The CDR3 contains 11 residues. From germline, CDR1 is KGHSH and CDR2 LQKENI. V was shortened by 3 bases and J by 4 bases, with 4 bases between the two germline ends. CDR3 nucleotides: TGTGCCAGCTCACCCGGGTACGAGCAGTACTTC. It yields the protein CASSPGYEQYF. The variable domain in full, with the rest retrieved from reference TRBV18 and TRBJ2-7, is NAGVMQNPRHLVRRRGQEARLRCSPMKGHSHVYWYRQLPEEGLKFMVYLQKENIIDESGMPKERFSAEFPKEGPSILRIQQVVRGDSAAYFCASSPGYEQYFGPGTRLTVT.

V and J are TRBV29-1 and TRBJ2-3; tentatively, D is TRBD2 (6 bases). The CDR3 spans 13 residues. Trimming removed 7 bases from V and 2 bases from J, with 13 bases in between. Germline-derived CDR1 and CDR2 are SQVTM and ANQGSEA. The CDR3 reads CSAWDSLTDTQYF. The CDR3 DNA reads as TGCAGCGCCTGGGACTCGCTCACAGATACGCAGTATTTT.

This clone was seen just once. The chain recombines TRBV30 with TRBJ2-7; TRBD2 might be the D (6 bases). V was shortened by 0 bases and J by 2 bases, with 14 bases between the two germline ends. From germline, CDR1 is GTSNPN and CDR2 SVGIG (reference sequence). The CDR3 consists of 15 residues. The CDR3 nucleotides are TGTGCCTGGAGTGTATGGAGGGGAAGAACCTACGAGCAGTACTTC. Translated, it gives CAWSVWRGRTYEQYF.

The chain couples TRBV14 to TRBJ2-7, with D perhaps matching TRBD2 (6 bases). The germline V gene has CDR1 SGHDN and CDR2 FVKESK. Trimming cost V 4 bases and J 4 bases, with 23 bases left between them. The CDR3 is made up of 17 amino acids. CDR3 loop: CASSPFGGGPVGYEQYF. DNA for the CDR3: TGTGCCAGCAGCCCCTTCGGGGGAGGCCCCGTGGGGTACGAGCAGTACTTC.

The rearrangement links TRBV9 to TRBJ2-3, with 8 bases lining up with TRBD1. With V trimmed by 3 bases and J by 3 bases, 9 bases remained unmatched. Germline-derived CDR1 and CDR2 are SGDLS and YYNGEE. This CDR3 has 16 amino acids. The CDR3 DNA reads TGTGCCAGCAGCGCGCGACAGGGGCAAAGGACAGATACGCAGTATTTT. This codes for CASSARQGQRTDTQYF.

The chain is built from TRBV2 and TRBJ2-2, with D unclear. From germline, CDR1 is SNHLY and CDR2 FYNNEI. The CDR3 spans 11 residues. V dropped 11 bases and J dropped 6 bases, with 10 bases sitting between them. The CDR3 sequence is CAGALAGELFF. CDR3 in DNA: TGTGCCGGTGCTCTAGCCGGGGAGCTGTTTTTT.

This rearrangement joins TRBV4-3 to TRBJ1-5; 8 positions agree with TRBD1. CDR1 is LGHNA, CDR2 YSLEER, per germline. The J segment lost 2 bases and the V segment lost 0 bases, leaving 9 bases of the junction unmatched. The CDR3 loop spans 18 amino acids. Written as DNA, the CDR3 is TGCGCCAGCAGCCAAGATTTAGGGCAGGGGGCAGGCAATCAGCCCCAGCATTTT. The encoded protein is CASSQDLGQGAGNQPQHF.

There are a few counts of this clone. The chain couples TRBV24-1 to TRBJ2-2; no firm D call. CDR1 and CDR2 (germline): KGHDR, SFDVKD. Trimming removed 8 bases from V and 2 bases from J, with 14 bases in between. The CDR3 has 15 residues. The DNA for the CDR3 is TGTGCCACCACGGTCGGCCGACTCAACACCGGGGAGCTGTTTTTT. It is translated as CATTVGRLNTGELFF.

This chain links TRBV7-2 with TRBJ1-1, with D possibly TRBD1 on 6 matching bases. The CDR3 extends over 14 amino acids. Germline V gene data show CDR1 as SGHTA and CDR2 as FQGNSA. Trimming cost V 4 bases and J 7 bases, with 16 bases left between them. As DNA, the CDR3 is TGTGCCAGCAGCTCAAGACAGGCAAGGGGTGAAGCTTTCTTT. Translation gives CASSSRQARGEAFF.

The chain has TRBV21-1 and TRBJ2-7; the table's TRBD2 call for D was not verified on the DNA. TRBV21-1 is a listed pseudogene. The CDR3 length is 16 residues. In DNA, the CDR3 is TGTGCCAGCAGCAAAGTAAGGCGGCGATTCTACTACGAGCAGTACTTC. It is translated as CASSKVRRRFYYEQYF.

CDR3 amino acids: CATAGRVEKLFF. The CDR3 DNA is TGTGCCACCGCGGGCAGAGTTGAAAAACTGTTTTTT. This chain uses TRBV24-1 with TRBJ1-4, with D uncertain. Germline V gives CDR1 KGHDR, CDR2 SFDVKD. V was shortened by 9 bases and J by 7 bases, with 11 bases between the two germline ends. There are 12 residues in the CDR3.

The rearrangement joins TRBV9 to TRBJ2-2, with 12 bases fitting TRBD2. Trimming at V came to 4 bases and at J to 6 bases, leaving 10 bases not matched to a gene. Germline V gene lookup returns CDR1 SGDLS and CDR2 YYNGEE. This CDR3 spans 17 amino acids. The CDR3 reads CASSPRPPSGGAGELFF. In DNA form, the CDR3 reads TGTGCCAGCAGCCCCCGCCCTCCTAGCGGGGGGGCCGGGGAGCTGTTTTTT. The full variable domain, in which reference TRBV9 and TRBJ2-2 provide the parts outside the CDR3, is DSGVTQTPKHLITATGQRVTLRCSPRSGDLSVYWYQQSLDQGLQFLIQYYNGEERAKGNILERFSAQQFPDLHSELNLSSLELGDSALYFCASSPRPPSGGAGELFFGEGSRLTVL.

The gene calls are TRBV7-6 and TRBJ2-5; tentatively, D is TRBD1 (5 bases). V was shortened by 5 bases and J by 5 bases, with 12 bases between the two germline ends. The CDR3 covers 13 residues. The V gene's germline CDR1 is SGHVS and CDR2 FNYEAQ. This chain's CDR3 is CASSQVPGETQYF. The CDR3 nucleotides read TGTGCCAGCAGCCAGGTTCCAGGGGAGACCCAGTACTTC.

The chain couples TRBV5-4 to TRBJ2-2; tentative D call: TRBD2 (6 bases). Deletions cut 2 bases from V and 4 bases from J, with 9 bases between. CDR1 and CDR2 (germline): SGHNT, YYREEE (reference sequence). The CDR3 runs to 14 residues. CDR3: CASSLGGTTGELFF. CDR3 nucleotide sequence: TGTGCCAGCAGCTTAGGAGGGACCACCGGGGAGCTGTTTTTT. Full variable domain (missing parts from reference TRBV5-4 and TRBJ2-2): ETGVTQSPTHLIKTRGQQVTLRCSSQSGHNTVSWYQQALGQGPQFIFQYYREEENGRGNFPPRFSGLQFPNYSSELNVNALELDDSALYLCASSLGGTTGELFFGEGSRLTVL.

A remark on this clone: A read error may account for a junction end that differs from germline. The chain employs TRBV7-2 and TRBJ2-3, with TRBD2 matching 12 bases. Per the germline V gene, CDR1 is SGHTA and CDR2 is FQGNSA. The CDR3 loop spans 13 amino acids. The CDR3 sequence is CASSIRTSGGPVF. The DNA of the CDR3 is TGTGCCAGCAGCATCCGCACTAGCGGGGGGCCGGTATTT. The variable domain in full, completed from reference TRBV7-2 and TRBJ2-3, reads GAGVSQSPSNKVTEKGKDVELRCDPISGHTALYWYRQSLGQGLEFLIYFQGNSAPDKSGLPSDRFSAERTGGSVSTLTIQRTQQEDSAVYLCASSIRTSGGPVFGPGTRLTVL.